Listed below are T cell receptor beta chains from one sample, sequenced in a study of T cells after yellow fever vaccination. In TCRdb, the 5' RACE reads were re-called with MiXCR into one record per CDR3 protein. The data show roughly 180,000 distinct CDR3 sequences, 6.2% seen once. Here the sequenced sample was CD4+ T cells sorted from PBMCs, taken on the day of the first yellow fever vaccination. These receptors were obtained from a man aged 18-30 years who received the YFV17D yellow fever vaccine. CDR3s include the opening cysteine and the closing phenylalanine or tryptophan. The order of the fields is D gene, V gene, clone size, J gene, CDR3 protein, CDR3 DNA. A D gene is named only where the DNA matches it firmly. Not all rows give a size; the values are once, few, many and, for expanded clones, a class.

d_call: .
v_call: TRBV5-6
clone_size: many
j_call: TRBJ1-2
cdr3_aa: CASSLGHFGRYGYTF
cdr3_nt: TGTGCCAGCAGCCTGGGACATTTTGGGCGTTATGGCTACACCTTC

d_call: TRBD1
v_call: TRBV9
clone_size: few
j_call: TRBJ1-6
cdr3_aa: CASSVTGRDSPLHF
cdr3_nt: TGTGCCAGCAGCGTGACAGGGAGGGATTCACCCCTCCACTTT

d_call: .
v_call: TRBV6-1
clone_size: .
j_call: TRBJ1-3
cdr3_aa: CASRSSHNSGNTIYF
cdr3_nt: TGTGCCAGCAGGAGCAGCCATAACTCTGGAAACACCATATATTTT

d_call: TRBD1
v_call: TRBV5-1
clone_size: .
j_call: TRBJ2-5
cdr3_aa: CASSSIPGTGPETQYF
cdr3_nt: TGCGCCAGCAGCTCAATACCCGGGACAGGGCCCGAGACCCAGTACTTC

d_call: .
v_call: TRBV7-8
clone_size: many
j_call: TRBJ1-1
cdr3_aa: CASSLFSGSTEAFF
cdr3_nt: TGTGCCAGCAGCTTATTCTCGGGGAGCACTGAAGCTTTCTTT

d_call: .
v_call: TRBV29-1
clone_size: few
j_call: TRBJ1-1
cdr3_aa: CSASGQGNTEAFF
cdr3_nt: TGCAGCGCCTCCGGGCAGGGCAACACTGAAGCTTTCTTT

d_call: TRBD1
v_call: TRBV20-1
clone_size: few
j_call: TRBJ1-2
cdr3_aa: CSARDNRGPSNYGYTF
cdr3_nt: TGCAGTGCTAGAGATAACAGGGGCCCCTCTAACTATGGCTACACCTTC

d_call: .
v_call: TRBV4-1
clone_size: many
j_call: TRBJ2-3
cdr3_aa: CASSSGERFTDTQYF
cdr3_nt: TGCGCCAGCAGCTCAGGGGAGCGGTTCACAGATACGCAGTATTTT

d_call: TRBD1
v_call: TRBV6-5
clone_size: few
j_call: TRBJ1-2
cdr3_aa: CASSWGQGRGGYTF
cdr3_nt: TGTGCCAGCAGTTGGGGACAGGGGCGGGGTGGCTACACCTTC

d_call: .
v_call: TRBV5-1
clone_size: .
j_call: TRBJ1-6
cdr3_aa: CASSSEGGFFDSPLHF
cdr3_nt: TGCGCCAGCAGTTCGGAGGGGGGATTTTTTGATTCACCCCTCCACTTT

d_call: .
v_call: TRBV4-1
clone_size: many
j_call: TRBJ1-6
cdr3_aa: CASSQDQEMTYSPLHF
cdr3_nt: TGCGCCAGCAGCCAAGATCAAGAGATGACCTATTCACCCCTCCACTTT

d_call: .
v_call: TRBV24-1
clone_size: .
j_call: TRBJ1-1
cdr3_aa: CATRDTQNLDTEAFF
cdr3_nt: TGTGCCACCAGGGACACCCAGAACCTTGACACTGAAGCTTTCTTT

d_call: .
v_call: TRBV20-1
clone_size: .
j_call: TRBJ2-5
cdr3_aa: CSARDATSWLETQYF
cdr3_nt: TGCAGTGCTAGGGACGCAACTAGCTGGTTAGAGACCCAGTACTTC

d_call: TRBD1
v_call: TRBV6-1
clone_size: few
j_call: TRBJ1-5
cdr3_aa: CASSEQGEQPQHF
cdr3_nt: TGTGCCAGCAGTGAGCAGGGGGAACAGCCCCAGCATTTT

d_call: .
v_call: TRBV11-2
clone_size: .
j_call: TRBJ2-5
cdr3_aa: CASTPLGLIETQYF
cdr3_nt: TGTGCCAGCACCCCACTGGGGCTGATCGAGACCCAGTACTTC

d_call: .
v_call: TRBV30
clone_size: many
j_call: TRBJ2-2
cdr3_aa: CASSGTANTGELFF
cdr3_nt: TGTGCCAGCTCCGGGACGGCGAACACCGGGGAGCTGTTTTTT

d_call: .
v_call: TRBV27
clone_size: .
j_call: TRBJ1-2
cdr3_aa: CASSYASNYGYTF
cdr3_nt: TGTGCCAGCTCTTACGCCAGCAACTATGGCTACACCTTC

d_call: TRBD1
v_call: TRBV10-2
clone_size: .
j_call: TRBJ1-5
cdr3_aa: CAGGTGNQPQHF
cdr3_nt: TGCGCCGGAGGGACAGGGAATCAGCCCCAGCATTTT

d_call: .
v_call: TRBV6-1
clone_size: few
j_call: TRBJ2-2
cdr3_aa: CASSRPGQRAISTGELFF
cdr3_nt: TGTGCCAGCAGTCGGCCGGGACAGCGGGCAATCTCCACCGGGGAGCTGTTTTTT

d_call: TRBD1
v_call: TRBV5-4
clone_size: few
j_call: TRBJ1-5
cdr3_aa: CASSLQGAGQPQHF
cdr3_nt: TGTGCCAGCAGCTTACAGGGGGCTGGACAGCCCCAGCATTTT

d_call: TRBD1
v_call: TRBV9
clone_size: many
j_call: TRBJ1-3
cdr3_aa: CASSTQGISGNTIYF
cdr3_nt: TGTGCCAGCAGTACACAGGGGATCAGTGGAAACACCATATATTTT

d_call: TRBD1
v_call: TRBV5-1
clone_size: many
j_call: TRBJ1-1
cdr3_aa: CASSLWQGALNTEAFF
cdr3_nt: TGCGCCAGCAGCTTGTGGCAGGGGGCCTTGAACACTGAAGCTTTCTTT

d_call: .
v_call: TRBV7-2
clone_size: many
j_call: TRBJ2-5
cdr3_aa: CASSLWGRVGSETQYF
cdr3_nt: TGTGCCAGCAGCTTATGGGGCAGGGTAGGGTCAGAGACCCAGTACTTC

d_call: TRBD1
v_call: TRBV28
clone_size: few
j_call: TRBJ1-5
cdr3_aa: CASSSIDRDNQPQHF
cdr3_nt: TGTGCCAGCAGTTCCATAGACAGGGACAATCAGCCCCAGCATTTT

d_call: .
v_call: TRBV5-8
clone_size: .
j_call: TRBJ2-2
cdr3_aa: CASCLETPGELFF
cdr3_nt: TGTGCCAGCTGCTTGGAGACACCCGGGGAGCTGTTTTTT

d_call: TRBD1
v_call: TRBV23-1
clone_size: many
j_call: TRBJ2-1
cdr3_aa: CASGTGTGLNEQFF
cdr3_nt: TGCGCCAGCGGAACCGGGACAGGGTTAAATGAGCAGTTCTTC

d_call: .
v_call: TRBV3-1
clone_size: few
j_call: TRBJ1-1
cdr3_aa: CASSPLGGPNTEAFF
cdr3_nt: TGTGCCAGCAGCCCCCTCGGGGGACCGAACACTGAAGCTTTCTTT

d_call: .
v_call: TRBV7-7
clone_size: .
j_call: TRBJ2-5
cdr3_aa: CASSLAFGGRKETQYF
cdr3_nt: TGTGCCAGCAGCTTAGCGTTCGGGGGGCGGAAAGAGACCCAGTACTTC

d_call: .
v_call: TRBV5-1
clone_size: few
j_call: TRBJ1-1
cdr3_aa: CASSFDGSNTEAFF
cdr3_nt: TGCGCCAGCAGCTTCGACGGGTCGAACACTGAAGCTTTCTTT

d_call: TRBD1
v_call: TRBV7-2
clone_size: .
j_call: TRBJ2-1
cdr3_aa: CASSARDRVNNEQFF
cdr3_nt: TGTGCCAGCAGCGCTCGGGACAGGGTGAACAATGAGCAGTTCTTC

d_call: .
v_call: TRBV6-1
clone_size: few
j_call: TRBJ2-2
cdr3_aa: CASSGWSVNTGELFF
cdr3_nt: TGTGCCAGCAGTGGGTGGAGTGTGAACACCGGGGAGCTGTTTTTT

d_call: TRBD2
v_call: TRBV7-3
clone_size: many
j_call: TRBJ2-3
cdr3_aa: CASSHASSGSTDTQYF
cdr3_nt: TGTGCCAGCAGCCATGCCTCTAGCGGAAGCACAGATACGCAGTATTTT

d_call: TRBD2
v_call: TRBV5-4
clone_size: many
j_call: TRBJ2-3
cdr3_aa: CASSQLREGSTDTQYF
cdr3_nt: TGTGCCAGCAGCCAGTTACGGGAGGGAAGCACAGATACGCAGTATTTT

d_call: .
v_call: TRBV5-6
clone_size: many
j_call: TRBJ2-3
cdr3_aa: CASSLGMSTVFTDTQYF
cdr3_nt: TGTGCCAGCAGCTTGGGGATGAGTACCGTTTTCACAGATACGCAGTATTTT

d_call: TRBD2
v_call: TRBV4-3
clone_size: many
j_call: TRBJ2-4
cdr3_aa: CASSLVVSGGAKNIQYF
cdr3_nt: TGCGCCAGCAGCCTCGTTGTTAGCGGGGGAGCCAAAAACATTCAGTACTTC

d_call: TRBD1
v_call: TRBV4-3
clone_size: many
j_call: TRBJ2-1
cdr3_aa: CASSHRQGGGNEQFF
cdr3_nt: TGCGCCAGCAGCCATAGACAGGGCGGAGGCAATGAGCAGTTCTTC

d_call: .
v_call: TRBV5-1
clone_size: few
j_call: TRBJ1-2
cdr3_aa: CASSLEGPSGGYTF
cdr3_nt: TGCGCCAGCAGCTTGGAGGGCCCCTCAGGAGGCTACACCTTC

d_call: TRBD2
v_call: TRBV11-2
clone_size: many
j_call: TRBJ2-7
cdr3_aa: CASSLRAGSPYEQYF
cdr3_nt: TGTGCCAGCAGCTTAAGAGCGGGGAGTCCCTACGAGCAGTACTTC

d_call: .
v_call: TRBV7-2
clone_size: .
j_call: TRBJ2-7
cdr3_aa: CASSPQRGPLIRQYF
cdr3_nt: TGTGCCAGCAGCCCCCAACGAGGCCCTTTAATACGGCAGTACTTC

d_call: .
v_call: TRBV20-1
clone_size: many
j_call: TRBJ2-7
cdr3_aa: CSARTVLGEQYF
cdr3_nt: TGCAGTGCTAGAACCGTTTTAGGAGAGCAGTACTTC

d_call: .
v_call: TRBV7-2
clone_size: .
j_call: TRBJ2-5
cdr3_aa: CASSLVRGPETQYF
cdr3_nt: TGTGCCAGCAGCTTAGTTCGGGGGCCAGAGACCCAGTACTTC

d_call: .
v_call: TRBV5-4
clone_size: .
j_call: TRBJ1-3
cdr3_aa: CASSLDAGSGNTIYF
cdr3_nt: TGTGCCAGCAGCTTGGACGCGGGTTCGGGAAACACCATATATTTT

d_call: TRBD1
v_call: TRBV20-1
clone_size: .
j_call: TRBJ1-4
cdr3_aa: CSARDRVRGEKLFF
cdr3_nt: TGCAGTGCTCGTGACAGGGTTAGAGGGGAAAAACTGTTTTTT

d_call: .
v_call: TRBV5-5
clone_size: few
j_call: TRBJ2-5
cdr3_aa: CASSLGDFAETQYF
cdr3_nt: TGTGCCAGCAGCTTGGGGGACTTCGCGGAGACCCAGTACTTC

d_call: TRBD2
v_call: TRBV6-2/TRBV6-3
clone_size: few
j_call: TRBJ2-1
cdr3_aa: CASRDSGGHYNEQFF
cdr3_nt: TGTGCCAGCAGGGATAGCGGGGGACATTACAATGAGCAGTTCTTC

d_call: .
v_call: TRBV7-9
clone_size: few
j_call: TRBJ2-3
cdr3_aa: CASSLGRKAATDTQYF
cdr3_nt: TGTGCCAGCAGCTTAGGGCGAAAAGCGGCTACAGATACGCAGTATTTT

d_call: .
v_call: TRBV6-2/TRBV6-3
clone_size: many
j_call: TRBJ2-1
cdr3_aa: CASRTGLITGKVYNEQFF
cdr3_nt: TGTGCCAGCAGGACCGGGTTAATCACAGGGAAAGTCTACAATGAGCAGTTCTTC